This paragraph covers one TCR beta chain sequence. Its antigen is undetermined. This sample is part of a study of PD-L1 blockade in urothelial cancer. Study summary: Per blood sample, T cells had a median of roughly 150,000. Study-wide points: Where pretreatment blood TCR clonality fell below the median, better survival was predicted.

This CDR3 has 13 amino acids. Per the germline V gene, CDR1 is KGHSH and CDR2 is LQKENI. V shed 5 bases and J 2 bases; nucleotides not matched to a gene: 3. Sample time point: pretreatment peripheral blood. Generated by immunoSEQ multiplex PCR, the TCRdb table keeps only in-frame clones and is missing some. This sample yields 84,000 or so clones, of which about 83% are seen a single time; around an eighth belongs to the top ten. This chain connects TRBV18 to TRBJ2-7; TRBD2 matches at 7 bases. The sequencing here drew on PBMCs, taken around atezolizumab (anti-PD-L1) treatment. The TCR originated in a man in his sixties with urothelial cancer. CDR3 sequence (DNA): TGTGCCAGCTCAGGGGGGGGACCCTACGAGCAGTACTTC. It specifies CASSGGGPYEQYF.